This T cell receptor beta chain appears in the sequencing data of a study of immune cell composition in non-small cell lung cancer. Here immunoSEQ multiplex PCR was the method, and the copy in TCRdb shows in-frame clones only, minus some. Among approximately 5,000 clones listed, less than 75% were seen once. Study results and caveats: Squamous carcinomas (approximately 80%) more often had tumour-associated clones >0.5% than adenocarcinomas (roughly 35%). Shared sequences between tumour-reactive and dominant in vivo clones were not proven. Top 10 clone scores and clonality were higher in squamous than adenocarcinoma.

Trimming stripped 6 bases from V and 8 bases from J, with 10 bases between. CDR1 and CDR2 (germline): MDHEN, SYDVKM. This CDR3 spans 12 amino acids. Regarding this clone: Its antigen remains unknown.

Sequencing was performed on lung tumor tissue. The J gene is TRBJ1-4, the V gene TRBV28; TRBD1 is a possible D gene (6 bases). This TCR was recovered from a human donor with non-small cell lung cancer. CDR3 sequence (DNA): TGTGCCAGCAGAGGGCAGGGGGAAAAACTGTTTTTT. It yields the protein CASRGQGEKLFF. The full variable domain, completed using reference TRBV28 and TRBJ1-4, is DVKVTQSSRYLVKRTGEKVFLECVQDMDHENMFWYRQDPGLGLRLIYFSYDVKMKEKGDIPEGYSVSREKKERFSLILESASTNQTSMYLCASRGQGEKLFFGSGTQLSVL.